This TCR beta chain was recorded in a study of blood T cells in healthy people across ages. Many counts were recorded for this clonotype. A second PCR of 7 to 11 cycles used a sample-barcoded 5' primer and a J-beta primer mix. One entry per CDR3 protein, called by TCRdb with MiXCR from the 5' RACE reads. This sample carries 780,000 or so distinct CDR3 sequences, about 48% of them seen once, and the ten largest clones take about 42%. The V segment lost 0 bases and the J segment 7 bases; nucleotides outside the gene matches: 9. The CDR3 length is 15 residues. Germline CDR1 LGHNA, CDR2 YNFKEQ. The sample consisted of blood. This sequence originates from a man older than 75 in good health. This sequence joins TRBV4-2 and TRBJ2-7, with 7 bases identical to TRBD2. The CDR3 spells CASSQDGAGPEEQYF. The CDR3, as DNA: TGTGCCAGCAGCCAAGATGGAGCGGGGCCAGAGGAGCAGTACTTC.